This T cell receptor (beta chain) is from a study of T-cell memory formation after mild COVID-19. Germline assignment: CDR1 LNHDA and CDR2 SQIVND (reference sequence). The V and J ends lost 5 bases and 4 bases respectively, with 15 bases between them. There are 14 residues in the CDR3. Of note for this clonotype: Its antigen is still unknown.

Study-level findings and limits: CM and EM subsets held most contracting CD4+ clones; EMRA held CD8+ ones.

Sample barcodes and UMIs were carried by the TCR alpha and TCR beta cDNA libraries that 5'RACE generated with constant-segment primers. TCRdb itself ran the 5' RACE reads through MiXCR, one entry per CDR3 protein. This repertoire shows roughly 100,000 distinct CDR3 sequences, around 12% found once; its top ten account for more than 25%. The sequenced material came from PBMCs or a T cell subset sorted from them (not recorded which). The chain couples TRBV19 to TRBJ2-7, with D perhaps matching TRBD1 (6 bases). The clonotype originates from an adult woman who had mild COVID-19 (a few samples of this study predate the infection). Cell type and time point are not known. The CDR3: CASSVTGTQYEQYF. The CDR3 DNA reads as TGTGCCAGTAGTGTTACCGGGACACAGTACGAGCAGTACTTC.